The rows below give T cell receptor beta chains drawn from one sample of a study of early T cells in non-severe SARS-CoV-2 infection. TCRdb passed the 5' RACE reads through MiXCR, listing each CDR3 protein once. The repertoire holds about 80,000 distinct CDR3 sequences, over 9.5% seen once, with around 3.7% in the top ten. The specimen sequenced was whole blood. These receptors were taken from an adult who was a healthcare worker with PCR-confirmed SARS-CoV-2 infection or an uninfected control (not recorded which). The CDR3 runs from the conserved cysteine through the conserved F or W. The D gene is left open where the match is weak. Clone size appears in some rows only: once, few, many, or a class for an expanded clone.

D	V	size	J	CDR3	DNA
TRBD2	TRBV7-8	.	TRBJ2-1	CASSLSGGRPDEQFF	TGTGCCAGCAGCTTATCAGGCGGGAGGCCCGATGAGCAGTTCTTC
TRBD1	TRBV30	few	TRBJ1-1	CAWSGDRGWGTEAFF	TGTGCCTGGAGTGGGGACAGGGGGTGGGGCACTGAAGCTTTCTTT
.	TRBV5-1	many	TRBJ1-1	CASSLEGGGITEAFF	TGCGCCAGCAGCTTGGAAGGGGGAGGAATCACTGAAGCTTTCTTT
.	TRBV28	few	TRBJ2-6	CASRGGPSGANVLTF	TGTGCCAGCAGAGGGGGACCCTCTGGGGCCAACGTCCTGACTTTC
.	TRBV18	.	TRBJ1-5	CASSPRSASWGNQPQHF	TGTGCCAGCTCACCAAGATCCGCCTCCTGGGGCAATCAGCCCCAGCATTTT
TRBD2	TRBV19	.	TRBJ2-1	CASSRGGRAPYNEQFF	TGTGCCAGTAGTAGGGGTGGGAGGGCCCCCTACAATGAGCAGTTCTTC
.	TRBV5-1	.	TRBJ2-1	CASSGDNYNEQFF	TGCGCCAGCAGCGGGGACAACTACAATGAGCAGTTCTTC
.	TRBV15	few	TRBJ2-3	CATSREWPQDTQYF	TGTGCCACCAGCAGAGAGTGGCCACAAGATACGCAGTATTTT
.	TRBV12-3/TRBV12-4	.	TRBJ2-2	CASTMYTGELFF	TGTGCCAGCACTATGTACACCGGGGAGCTGTTTTTT
TRBD2	TRBV5-5	few	TRBJ2-1	CASSLTGTSGWDEQFF	TGTGCCAGCAGCTTGACCGGGACTAGCGGGTGGGATGAGCAGTTCTTC
TRBD1	TRBV12-3/TRBV12-4	.	TRBJ2-2	CASSPGQGALELFF	TGTGCCAGCAGCCCTGGACAGGGGGCATTGGAGCTGTTTTTT
.	TRBV29-1	many	TRBJ1-1	CSVPRSRGPNTEAFF	TGCAGCGTTCCGAGGTCCCGAGGGCCCAACACTGAAGCTTTCTTT
TRBD1	TRBV25-1	.	TRBJ2-2	CASSESWDSYTGELFF	TGTGCCAGCAGTGAGTCCTGGGACAGCTACACCGGGGAGCTGTTTTTT
.	TRBV9	many	TRBJ1-4	CASSVGMGHEKLFF	TGTGCCAGCAGCGTTGGGATGGGCCATGAAAAACTGTTTTTT
TRBD2	TRBV10-3	few	TRBJ2-3	CAIMAGGPGDTQYF	TGTGCCATCATGGCGGGAGGGCCGGGAGATACGCAGTATTTT
.	TRBV5-5	.	TRBJ1-1	CASSSNGAVMNTEAFF	TGTGCCAGCAGCTCCAACGGGGCAGTAATGAACACTGAAGCTTTCTTT
.	TRBV4-1	few	TRBJ2-2	CASSQGAANTGELFF	TGCGCCAGCAGCCAAGGGGCAGCGAACACCGGGGAGCTGTTTTTT
.	TRBV6-5	many	TRBJ2-7	CASSYSGGSEQYF	TGTGCCAGCAGTTACTCGGGGGGATCCGAGCAGTACTTC